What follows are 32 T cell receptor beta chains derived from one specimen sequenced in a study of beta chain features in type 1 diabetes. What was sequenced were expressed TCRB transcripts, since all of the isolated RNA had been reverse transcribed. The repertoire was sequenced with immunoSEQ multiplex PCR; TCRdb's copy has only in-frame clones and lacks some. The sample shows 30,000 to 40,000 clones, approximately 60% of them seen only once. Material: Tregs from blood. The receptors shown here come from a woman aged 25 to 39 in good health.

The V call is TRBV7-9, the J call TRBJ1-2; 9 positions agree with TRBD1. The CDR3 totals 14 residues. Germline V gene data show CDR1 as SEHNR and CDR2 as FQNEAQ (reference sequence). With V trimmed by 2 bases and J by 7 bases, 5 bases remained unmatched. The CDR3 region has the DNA TGTGCCAGCAGCTTATCCGGGACAGGGATTGGCTACACCTTC. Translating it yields CASSLSGTGIGYTF.

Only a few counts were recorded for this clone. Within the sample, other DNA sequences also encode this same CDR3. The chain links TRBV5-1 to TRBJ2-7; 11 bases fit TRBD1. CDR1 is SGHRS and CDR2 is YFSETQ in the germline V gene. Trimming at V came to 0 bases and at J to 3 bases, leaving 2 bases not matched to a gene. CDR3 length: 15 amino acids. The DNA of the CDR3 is TGCGCCAGCAGCTTGGCCGGGACAGGGGGCTACGAGCAGTACTTC. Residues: CASSLAGTGGYEQYF. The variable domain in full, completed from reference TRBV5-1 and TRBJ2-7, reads KAGVTQTPRYLIKTRGQQVTLSCSPISGHRSVSWYQQTPGQGLQFLFEYFSETQRNKGNFPGRFSGRQFSNSRSEMNVSTLELGDSALYLCASSLAGTGGYEQYFGPGTRLTVT.

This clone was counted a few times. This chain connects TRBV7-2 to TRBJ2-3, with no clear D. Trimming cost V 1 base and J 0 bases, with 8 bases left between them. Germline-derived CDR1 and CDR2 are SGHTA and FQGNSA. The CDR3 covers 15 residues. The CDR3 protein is CASSLVALSTDTQYF. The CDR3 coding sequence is TGTGCCAGCAGCTTAGTTGCGCTCAGCACAGATACGCAGTATTTT. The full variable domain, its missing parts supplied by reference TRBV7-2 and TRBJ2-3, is GAGVSQSPSNKVTEKGKDVELRCDPISGHTALYWYRQSLGQGLEFLIYFQGNSAPDKSGLPSDRFSAERTGGSVSTLTIQRTQQEDSAVYLCASSLVALSTDTQYFGPGTRLTVL.

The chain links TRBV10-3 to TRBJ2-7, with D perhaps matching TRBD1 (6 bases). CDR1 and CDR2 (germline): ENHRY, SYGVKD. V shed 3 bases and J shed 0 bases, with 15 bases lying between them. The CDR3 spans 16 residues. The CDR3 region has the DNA TGTGCCATCAGTGACGCCGGGACACTAAGCTCCTACGAGCAGTACTTC. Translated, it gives CAISDAGTLSSYEQYF.

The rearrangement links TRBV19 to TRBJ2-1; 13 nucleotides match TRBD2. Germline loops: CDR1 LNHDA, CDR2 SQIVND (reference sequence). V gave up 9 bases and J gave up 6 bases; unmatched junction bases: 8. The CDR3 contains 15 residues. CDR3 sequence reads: CASGTSGILGNEQFF. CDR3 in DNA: TGTGCCAGCGGGACTAGCGGGATCCTTGGCAATGAGCAGTTCTTC.

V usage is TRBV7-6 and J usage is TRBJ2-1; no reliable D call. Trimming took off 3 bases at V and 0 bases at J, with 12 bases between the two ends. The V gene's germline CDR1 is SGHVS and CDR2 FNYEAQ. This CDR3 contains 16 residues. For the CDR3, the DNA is TGTGCCAGCAGCTTCCTAAGCGCTAACTCCTACAATGAGCAGTTCTTC. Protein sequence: CASSFLSANSYNEQFF. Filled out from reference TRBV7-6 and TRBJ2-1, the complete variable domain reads GAGVSQSPRYKVTKRGQDVALRCDPISGHVSLYWYRQALGQGPEFLTYFNYEAQQDKSGLPNDRFSAERPEGSISTLTIQRTEQRDSAMYRCASSFLSANSYNEQFFGPGTRLTVL.

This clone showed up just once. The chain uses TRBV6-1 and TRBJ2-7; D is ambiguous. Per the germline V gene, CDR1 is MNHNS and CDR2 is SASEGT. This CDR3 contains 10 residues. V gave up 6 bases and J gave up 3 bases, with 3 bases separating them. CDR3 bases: TGTGCCAGCAGGTACTACGAGCAGTACTTC. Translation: CASRYYEQYF.

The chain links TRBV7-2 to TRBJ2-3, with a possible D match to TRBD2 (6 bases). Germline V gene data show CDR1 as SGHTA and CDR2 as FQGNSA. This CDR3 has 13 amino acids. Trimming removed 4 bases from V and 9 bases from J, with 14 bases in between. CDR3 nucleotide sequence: TGTGCCAGCAGCTCCGGGGGAAAGGAGACGCAGTATTTT. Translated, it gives CASSSGGKETQYF.

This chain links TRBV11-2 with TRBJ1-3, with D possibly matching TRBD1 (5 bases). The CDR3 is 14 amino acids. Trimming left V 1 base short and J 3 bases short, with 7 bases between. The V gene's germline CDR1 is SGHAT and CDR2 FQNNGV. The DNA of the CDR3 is TGTGCCAGCAGCTTAGCAGGGTTTGGAAACACCATATATTTT. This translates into CASSLAGFGNTIYF.

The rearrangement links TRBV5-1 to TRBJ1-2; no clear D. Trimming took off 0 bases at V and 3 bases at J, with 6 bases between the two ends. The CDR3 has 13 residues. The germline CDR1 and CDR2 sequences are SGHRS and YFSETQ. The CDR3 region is CASSLAGDYGYTF. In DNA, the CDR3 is TGCGCCAGCAGCTTGGCCGGGGACTATGGCTACACCTTC.

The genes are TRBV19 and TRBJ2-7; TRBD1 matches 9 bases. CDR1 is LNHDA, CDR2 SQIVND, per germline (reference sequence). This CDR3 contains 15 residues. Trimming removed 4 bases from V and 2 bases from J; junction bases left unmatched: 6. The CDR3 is CASSKRTGEAYEQYF. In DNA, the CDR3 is TGTGCCAGTAGTAAGAGGACAGGGGAGGCCTACGAGCAGTACTTC.

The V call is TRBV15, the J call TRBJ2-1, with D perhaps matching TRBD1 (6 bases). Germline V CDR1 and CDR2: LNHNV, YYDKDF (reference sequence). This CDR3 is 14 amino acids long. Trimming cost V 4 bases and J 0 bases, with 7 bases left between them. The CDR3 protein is CATSIGGSYNEQFF. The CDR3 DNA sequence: TGTGCCACCAGCATAGGGGGCTCCTACAATGAGCAGTTCTTC.

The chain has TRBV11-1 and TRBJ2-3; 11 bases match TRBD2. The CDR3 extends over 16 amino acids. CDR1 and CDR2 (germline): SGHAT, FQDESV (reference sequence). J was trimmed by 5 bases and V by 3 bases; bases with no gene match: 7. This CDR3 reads CASSFGAGTSGDTQYF. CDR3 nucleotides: TGTGCCAGCAGCTTCGGTGCCGGGACTAGCGGAGATACGCAGTATTTT. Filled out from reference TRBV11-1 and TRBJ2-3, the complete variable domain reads EAEVAQSPRYKITEKSQAVAFWCDPISGHATLYWYRQILGQGPELLVQFQDESVVDDSQLPKDRFSAERLKGVDSTLKIQPAELGDSAMYLCASSFGAGTSGDTQYFGPGTRLTVL.

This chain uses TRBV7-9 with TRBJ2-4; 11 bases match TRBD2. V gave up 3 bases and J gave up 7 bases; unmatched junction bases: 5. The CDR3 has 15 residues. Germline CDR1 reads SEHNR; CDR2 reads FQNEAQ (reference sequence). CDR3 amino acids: CASSFITSGSNIQYF. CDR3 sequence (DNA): TGTGCCAGCAGCTTCATTACTAGCGGGAGTAACATTCAGTACTTC.

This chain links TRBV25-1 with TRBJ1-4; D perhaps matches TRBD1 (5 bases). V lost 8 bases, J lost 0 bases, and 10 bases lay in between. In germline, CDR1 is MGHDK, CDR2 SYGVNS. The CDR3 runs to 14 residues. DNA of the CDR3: TGTGCCAGCCAGGGAGGTGCAACTAATGAAAAACTGTTTTTT. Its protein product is CASQGGATNEKLFF.

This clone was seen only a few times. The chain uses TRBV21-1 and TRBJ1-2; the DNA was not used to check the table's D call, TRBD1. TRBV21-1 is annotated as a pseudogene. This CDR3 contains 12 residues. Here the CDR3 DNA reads TGTGCCACCTACAGGGGTGTCTATGGCTACACCTTC. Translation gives CATYRGVYGYTF.

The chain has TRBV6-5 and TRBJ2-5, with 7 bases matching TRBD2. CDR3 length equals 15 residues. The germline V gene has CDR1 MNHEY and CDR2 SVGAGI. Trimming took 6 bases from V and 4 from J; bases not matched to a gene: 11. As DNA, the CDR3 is TGTGCCAGCAGAGATTCGGCGGGAGCCTTAGAGACCCAGTACTTC. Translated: CASRDSAGALETQYF.

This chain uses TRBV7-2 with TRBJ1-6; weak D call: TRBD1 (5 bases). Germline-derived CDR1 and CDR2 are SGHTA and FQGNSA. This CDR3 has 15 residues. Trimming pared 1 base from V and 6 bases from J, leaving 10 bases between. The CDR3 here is CASSLDGGSNSPLHF. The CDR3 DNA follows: TGTGCCAGCAGCTTAGATGGGGGGAGTAATTCACCCCTCCACTTT.

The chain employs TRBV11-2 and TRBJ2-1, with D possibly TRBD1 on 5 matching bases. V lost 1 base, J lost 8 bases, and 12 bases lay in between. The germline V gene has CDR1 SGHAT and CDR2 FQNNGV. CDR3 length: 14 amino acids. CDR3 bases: TGTGCCAGCAGCTTAGTCCAGGGTACATATGAGCAGTTCTTC. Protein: CASSLVQGTYEQFF. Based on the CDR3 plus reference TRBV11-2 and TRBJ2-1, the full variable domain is EAGVAQSPRYKIIEKRQSVAFWCNPISGHATLYWYQQILGQGPKLLIQFQNNGVVDDSQLPKDRFSAERLKGVDSTLKIQPAKLEDSAVYLCASSLVQGTYEQFFGPGTRLTVL.

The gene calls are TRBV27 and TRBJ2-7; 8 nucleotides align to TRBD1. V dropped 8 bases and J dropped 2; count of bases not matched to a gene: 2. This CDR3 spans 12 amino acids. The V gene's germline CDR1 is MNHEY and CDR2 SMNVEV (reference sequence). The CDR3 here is CASRQGPYEQYF. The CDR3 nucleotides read TGTGCCAGCCGACAGGGGCCCTACGAGCAGTACTTC.

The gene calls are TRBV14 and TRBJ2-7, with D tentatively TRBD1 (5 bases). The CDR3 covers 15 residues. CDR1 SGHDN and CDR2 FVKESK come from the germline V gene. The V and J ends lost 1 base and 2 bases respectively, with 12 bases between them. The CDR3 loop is CASSQGQRTTYEQYF. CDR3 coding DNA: TGTGCCAGCAGCCAAGGACAGCGTACAACCTACGAGCAGTACTTC.

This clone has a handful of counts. CDR3 sequence: CAISEDQRSYEQYF. The CDR3 DNA is TGTGCCATCAGTGAGGATCAGCGGTCCTACGAGCAGTACTTC. V and J are TRBV10-3 and TRBJ2-7; D perhaps matches TRBD2 (5 bases). CDR1 and CDR2 from the germline V gene are ENHRY and SYGVKD. Trimming pared 2 bases from V and 1 base from J, leaving 9 bases between. The CDR3 runs 14 residues.

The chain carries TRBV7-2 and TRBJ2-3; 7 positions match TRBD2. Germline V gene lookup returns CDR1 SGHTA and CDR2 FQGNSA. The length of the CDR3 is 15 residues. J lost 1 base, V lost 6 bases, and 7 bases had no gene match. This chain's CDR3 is CASRRAGVGTDTQYF. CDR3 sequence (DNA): TGTGCCAGCAGACGGGCGGGAGTGGGCACAGATACGCAGTATTTT.

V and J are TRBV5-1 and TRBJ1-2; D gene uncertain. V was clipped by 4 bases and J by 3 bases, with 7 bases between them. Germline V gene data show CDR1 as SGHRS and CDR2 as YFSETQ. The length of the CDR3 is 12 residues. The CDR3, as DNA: TGCGCCAGCAGCGAGCAAGACTATGGCTACACCTTC. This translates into CASSEQDYGYTF. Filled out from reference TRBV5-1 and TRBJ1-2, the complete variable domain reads KAGVTQTPRYLIKTRGQQVTLSCSPISGHRSVSWYQQTPGQGLQFLFEYFSETQRNKGNFPGRFSGRQFSNSRSEMNVSTLELGDSALYLCASSEQDYGYTFGSGTRLTVV.

The CDR3 sequence: CASSLSRNEQYF. CDR3 sequence (DNA): TGTGCCAGCAGCTTAAGCAGGAACGAGCAGTACTTC. V usage is TRBV7-8 and J usage is TRBJ2-7, with D uncertain. The CDR3 extends over 12 amino acids. Looked up from germline, CDR1 is SGHVS and CDR2 is FQNEAQ. The V end lost 2 bases, the J end lost 5 bases, and 7 bases lay between the germline ends.

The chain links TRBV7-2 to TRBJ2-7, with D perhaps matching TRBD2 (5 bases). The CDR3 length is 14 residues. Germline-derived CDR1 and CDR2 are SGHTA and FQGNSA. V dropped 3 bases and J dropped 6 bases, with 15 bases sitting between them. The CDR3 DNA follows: TGTGCCAGCAGCTTCATGAGGGAAGAAACCGAGCAGTACTTC. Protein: CASSFMREETEQYF.

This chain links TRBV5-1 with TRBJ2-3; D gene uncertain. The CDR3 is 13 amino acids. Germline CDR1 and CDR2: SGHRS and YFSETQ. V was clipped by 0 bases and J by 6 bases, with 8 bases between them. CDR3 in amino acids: CASSLGLVDTQYF. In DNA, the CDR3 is TGCGCCAGCAGCTTGGGGCTAGTGGATACGCAGTATTTT. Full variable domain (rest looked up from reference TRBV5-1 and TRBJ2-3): KAGVTQTPRYLIKTRGQQVTLSCSPISGHRSVSWYQQTPGQGLQFLFEYFSETQRNKGNFPGRFSGRQFSNSRSEMNVSTLELGDSALYLCASSLGLVDTQYFGPGTRLTVL.

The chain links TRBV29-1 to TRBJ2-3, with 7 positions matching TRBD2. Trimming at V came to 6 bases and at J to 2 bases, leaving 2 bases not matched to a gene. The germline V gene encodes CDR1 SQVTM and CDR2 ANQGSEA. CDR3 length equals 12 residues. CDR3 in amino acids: CSVGTTTDTQYF. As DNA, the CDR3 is TGCAGCGTCGGGACTACCACAGATACGCAGTATTTT.

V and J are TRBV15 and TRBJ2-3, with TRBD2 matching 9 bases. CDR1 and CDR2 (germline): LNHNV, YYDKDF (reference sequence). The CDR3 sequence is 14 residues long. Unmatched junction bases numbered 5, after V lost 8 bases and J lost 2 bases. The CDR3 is CATSLAGPTDTQYF. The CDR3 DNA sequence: TGTGCCACCTCCCTAGCGGGACCCACAGATACGCAGTATTTT.

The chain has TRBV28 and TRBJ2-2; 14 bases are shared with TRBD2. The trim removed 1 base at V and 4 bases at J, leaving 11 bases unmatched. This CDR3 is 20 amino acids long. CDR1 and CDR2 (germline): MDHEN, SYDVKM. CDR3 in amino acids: CASSLYLPGLAGAITGELFF. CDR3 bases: TGTGCCAGCAGTTTATACTTACCGGGACTAGCGGGAGCAATCACCGGGGAGCTGTTTTTT.

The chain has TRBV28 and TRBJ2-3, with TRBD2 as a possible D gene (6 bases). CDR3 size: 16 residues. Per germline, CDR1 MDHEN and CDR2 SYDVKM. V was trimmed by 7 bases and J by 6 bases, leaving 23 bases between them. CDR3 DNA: TGTGCCAGCATAGGGGCTAGCGCAGGCGGGGCCGATACGCAGTATTTT. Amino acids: CASIGASAGGADTQYF.

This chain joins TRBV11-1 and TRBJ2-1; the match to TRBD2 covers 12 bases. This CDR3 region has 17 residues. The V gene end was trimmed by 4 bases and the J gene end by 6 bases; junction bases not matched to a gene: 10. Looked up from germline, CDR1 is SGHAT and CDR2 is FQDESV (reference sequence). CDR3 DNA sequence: TGTGCCAGCAGCTGGCGACTAGCGGGAGAGGGGGGCAATGAGCAGTTCTTC. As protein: CASSWRLAGEGGNEQFF.